A single sample is the source of the 3 T cell receptor beta chains below, sequenced in a study of blood T cell repertoires in COVID-19. Sequenced by immunoSEQ multiplex PCR; TCRdb stores in-frame clones only, minus some. The table shows some 400,000 clones, with more than 80% occurring only once. Sample: PBMCs or T cells enriched from blood (not recorded which). The receptors originated from a man in his thirties or forties who had recovered from COVID-19.

This clone appeared many times. The rearrangement joins TRBV3-1 (or the pseudogene TRBV3-2) to TRBJ1-2; TRBD1 might be the D (5 bases). The CDR3 spans 13 residues. Germline CDR1 LGHDT, CDR2 YNNKEL (reference sequence). V was shortened by 2 bases and J by 8 bases, with 12 bases between the two germline ends. The CDR3 DNA reads TGTGCCAGCAGCCAATCAGGGTATAGCGGCTACACCTTC. Translation gives CASSQSGYSGYTF.

V gene TRBV7-8 combines with J gene TRBJ2-2, with TRBD2 matching over 10 bases. The germline V gene encodes CDR1 SGHVS and CDR2 FQNEAQ. The J segment lost 8 bases and the V segment lost 2 bases, leaving 8 bases of the junction unmatched. The CDR3 runs 16 residues. For the CDR3, the DNA is TGTGCCAGCAGCTTAAGGACTAGCGGCTCGAGGGGGGAGCTGTTTTTT. Translated: CASSLRTSGSRGELFF.

This clone was observed once. The V call is TRBV7-9, the J call TRBJ2-3, with 11 bases aligning to TRBD1. This CDR3 has 15 amino acids. V gave up 5 bases and J gave up 4 bases; unmatched junction bases: 5. CDR1 and CDR2 (germline): SEHNR, FQNEAQ (reference sequence). CDR3 DNA: TGTGCCAGCAGCACCGGACAGGGGGCGTCAGATACGCAGTATTTT. Its translation is CASSTGQGASDTQYF.